This T cell receptor beta chain was retrieved from a study of shared clonotypes between healthy human individuals. This CDR3 contains 11 residues. Germline loops: CDR1 MDHEN, CDR2 SYDVKM. Trimming removed 6 bases from V and 9 bases from J, with 11 bases in between. In the original workflow: ImmunoSEQ supplied junction-only sequences lacking quality scores, so filtering was different. Sequencing was performed with immunoSEQ multiplex PCR; in TCRdb, only in-frame clones are kept and a portion is missing. The V and J calls and clone size are taken from that table; D and trimming were inferred from the DNA. The repertoire has roughly 760,000 clones, approximately 79% of them found once; the top ten carry around 1.6%. In the CD4+ fraction, cells were divided into CD45RA+ naive and CD45RA-negative memory subsets.

The receptor was isolated from a young woman in good health. The chain links TRBV28 to TRBJ1-2; no clear D gene. What was sequenced was memory CD4+ T cells sorted from blood. Indicated subset: CD45RA-negative fraction. CDR3 coding DNA: TGTGCCAGCAGCTCCCCTACCAGCTACACCTTC. This gives the protein CASSSPTSYTF.